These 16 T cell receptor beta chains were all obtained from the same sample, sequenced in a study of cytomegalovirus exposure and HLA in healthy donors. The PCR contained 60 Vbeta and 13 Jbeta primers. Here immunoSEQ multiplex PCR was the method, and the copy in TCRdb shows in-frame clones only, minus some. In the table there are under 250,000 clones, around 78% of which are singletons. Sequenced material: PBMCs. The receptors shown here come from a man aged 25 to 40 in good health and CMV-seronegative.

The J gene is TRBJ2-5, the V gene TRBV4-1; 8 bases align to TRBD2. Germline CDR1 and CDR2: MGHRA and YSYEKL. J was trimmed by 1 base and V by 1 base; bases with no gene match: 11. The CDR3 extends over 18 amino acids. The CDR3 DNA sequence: TGCGCCAGCAGCCAAGGACTAGCGAGAGGGGGACTCCAAGAGACCCAGTACTTC. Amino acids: CASSQGLARGGLQETQYF.

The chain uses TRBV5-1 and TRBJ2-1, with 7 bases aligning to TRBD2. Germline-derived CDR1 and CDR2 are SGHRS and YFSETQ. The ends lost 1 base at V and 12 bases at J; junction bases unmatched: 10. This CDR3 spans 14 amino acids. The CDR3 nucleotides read TGCGCCAGCAGCTTGAGCCTAGCGGCCACGGGGCAGTTCTTC. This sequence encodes CASSLSLAATGQFF.

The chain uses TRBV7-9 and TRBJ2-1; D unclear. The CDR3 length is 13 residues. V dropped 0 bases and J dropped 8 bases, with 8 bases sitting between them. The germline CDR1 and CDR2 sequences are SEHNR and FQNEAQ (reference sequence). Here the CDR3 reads CASSLASWDEQFF. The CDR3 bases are TGTGCCAGCAGCTTAGCTAGCTGGGATGAGCAGTTCTTC.

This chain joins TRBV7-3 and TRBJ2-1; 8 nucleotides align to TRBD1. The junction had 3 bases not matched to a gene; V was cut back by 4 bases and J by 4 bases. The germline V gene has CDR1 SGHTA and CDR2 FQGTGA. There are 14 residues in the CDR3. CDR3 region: CASSSGGAYNEQFF. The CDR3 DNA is TGTGCCAGCAGCTCAGGGGGCGCTTACAATGAGCAGTTCTTC. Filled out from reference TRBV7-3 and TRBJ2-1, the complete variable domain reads GAGVSQTPSNKVTEKGKYVELRCDPISGHTALYWYRQSLGQGPEFLIYFQGTGAADDSGLPNDRFFAVRPEGSVSTLKIQRTERGDSAVYLCASSSGGAYNEQFFGPGTRLTVL.

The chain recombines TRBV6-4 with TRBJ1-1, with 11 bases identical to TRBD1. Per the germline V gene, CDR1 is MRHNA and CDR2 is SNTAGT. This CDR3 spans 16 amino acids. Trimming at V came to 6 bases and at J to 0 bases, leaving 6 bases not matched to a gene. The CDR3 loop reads CASSPGQGGVNTEAFF. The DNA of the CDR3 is TGTGCCAGCAGCCCGGGACAGGGGGGAGTGAACACTGAAGCTTTCTTT.

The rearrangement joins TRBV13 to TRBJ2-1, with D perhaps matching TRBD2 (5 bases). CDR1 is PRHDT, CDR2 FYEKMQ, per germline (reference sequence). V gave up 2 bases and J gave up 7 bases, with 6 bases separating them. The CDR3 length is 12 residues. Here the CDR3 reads CASSLSGNEQFF. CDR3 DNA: TGTGCCAGCAGCTTATCGGGGAATGAGCAGTTCTTC.

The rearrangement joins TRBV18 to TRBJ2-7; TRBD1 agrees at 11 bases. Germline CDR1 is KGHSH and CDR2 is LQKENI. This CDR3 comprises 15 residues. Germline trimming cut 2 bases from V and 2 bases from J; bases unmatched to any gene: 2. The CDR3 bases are TGTGCCAGCTCACCAGGGACAGGGGGTACCTACGAGCAGTACTTC. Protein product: CASSPGTGGTYEQYF.

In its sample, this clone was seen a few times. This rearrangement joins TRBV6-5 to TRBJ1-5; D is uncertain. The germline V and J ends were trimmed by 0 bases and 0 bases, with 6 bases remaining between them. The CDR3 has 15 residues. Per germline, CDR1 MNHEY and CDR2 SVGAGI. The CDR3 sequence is CASSYSADSNQPQHF. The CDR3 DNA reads TGTGCCAGCAGTTACTCGGCAGATAGCAATCAGCCCCAGCATTTT.

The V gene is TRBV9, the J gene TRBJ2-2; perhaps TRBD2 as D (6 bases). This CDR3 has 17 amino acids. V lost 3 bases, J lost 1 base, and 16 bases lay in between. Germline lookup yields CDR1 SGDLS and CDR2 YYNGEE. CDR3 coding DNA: TGTGCCAGCAGCGCCTATAACGCGGGGTTGAACACCGGGGAGCTGTTTTTT. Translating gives CASSAYNAGLNTGELFF.

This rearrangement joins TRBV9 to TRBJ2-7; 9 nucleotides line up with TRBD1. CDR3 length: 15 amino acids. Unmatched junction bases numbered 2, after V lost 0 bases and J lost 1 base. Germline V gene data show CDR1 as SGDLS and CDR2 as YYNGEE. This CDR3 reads CASSVGTGDSYEQYF. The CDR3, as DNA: TGTGCCAGCAGCGTAGGGACAGGGGATTCCTACGAGCAGTACTTC.

Here the CDR3 DNA reads TGTGCCAGCAGTGCCAGAGGGACAGGGTCCTACAATGAGCAGTTCTTC. Its protein is CASSARGTGSYNEQFF. The genes are TRBV6-4 and TRBJ2-1; TRBD1 agrees at 9 bases. The CDR3 runs to 16 residues. V lost 4 bases to trimming and J lost 1 base; unmatched junction nucleotides: 5. Germline CDR1 reads MRHNA; CDR2 reads SNTAGT.

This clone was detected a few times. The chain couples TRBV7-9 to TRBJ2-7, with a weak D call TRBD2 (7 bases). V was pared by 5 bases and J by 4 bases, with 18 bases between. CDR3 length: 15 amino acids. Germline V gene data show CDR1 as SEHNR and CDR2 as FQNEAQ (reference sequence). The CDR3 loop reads CASSQTSGGGYEQYF. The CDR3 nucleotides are TGTGCCAGCAGCCAAACCTCGGGGGGCGGGTACGAGCAGTACTTC.

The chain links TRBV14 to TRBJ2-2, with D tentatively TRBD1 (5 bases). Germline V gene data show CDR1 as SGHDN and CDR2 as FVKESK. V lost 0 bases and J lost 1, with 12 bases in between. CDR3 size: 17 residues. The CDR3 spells CASSQDRGRMNTGELFF. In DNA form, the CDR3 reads TGTGCCAGCAGCCAAGATAGGGGCCGAATGAACACCGGGGAGCTGTTTTTT.

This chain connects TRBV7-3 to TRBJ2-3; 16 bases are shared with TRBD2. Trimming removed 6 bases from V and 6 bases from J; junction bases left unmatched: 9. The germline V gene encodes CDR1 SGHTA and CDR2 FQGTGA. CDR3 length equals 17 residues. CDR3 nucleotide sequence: TGTGCCAGCAGGGGGTCCGGGACTAGCGGGGGGGCGGATACGCAGTATTTT. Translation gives CASRGSGTSGGADTQYF.

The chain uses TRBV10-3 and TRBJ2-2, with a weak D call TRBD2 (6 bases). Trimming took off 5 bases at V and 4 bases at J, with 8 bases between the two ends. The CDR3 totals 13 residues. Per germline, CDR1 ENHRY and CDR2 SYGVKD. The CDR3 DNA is TGTGCCATCAGTAAGACTAGCACCGGGGAGCTGTTTTTT. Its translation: CAISKTSTGELFF.

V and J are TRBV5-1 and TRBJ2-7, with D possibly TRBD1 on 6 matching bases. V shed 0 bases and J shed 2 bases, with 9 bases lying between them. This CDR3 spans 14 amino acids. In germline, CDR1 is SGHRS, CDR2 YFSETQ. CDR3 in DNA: TGCGCCAGCAGCTTGGAACAGGGACCCTACGAGCAGTACTTC. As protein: CASSLEQGPYEQYF.